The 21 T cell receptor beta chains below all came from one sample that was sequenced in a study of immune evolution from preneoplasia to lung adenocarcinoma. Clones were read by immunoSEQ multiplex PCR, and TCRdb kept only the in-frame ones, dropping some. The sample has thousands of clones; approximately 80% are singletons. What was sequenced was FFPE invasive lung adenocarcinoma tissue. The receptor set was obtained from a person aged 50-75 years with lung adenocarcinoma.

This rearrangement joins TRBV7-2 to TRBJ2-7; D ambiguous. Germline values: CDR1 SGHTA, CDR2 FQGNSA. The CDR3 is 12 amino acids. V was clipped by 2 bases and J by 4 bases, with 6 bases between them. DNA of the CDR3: TGTGCCAGCAGCTTAAAGGGTTACGAGCAGTACTTC. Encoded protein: CASSLKGYEQYF.

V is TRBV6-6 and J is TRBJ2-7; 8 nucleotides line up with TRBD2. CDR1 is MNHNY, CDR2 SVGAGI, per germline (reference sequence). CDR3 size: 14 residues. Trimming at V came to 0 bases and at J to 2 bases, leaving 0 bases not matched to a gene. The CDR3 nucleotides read TGTGCCAGCAGTTACTCGGGACTAGCCTACGAGCAGTACTTC. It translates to CASSYSGLAYEQYF.

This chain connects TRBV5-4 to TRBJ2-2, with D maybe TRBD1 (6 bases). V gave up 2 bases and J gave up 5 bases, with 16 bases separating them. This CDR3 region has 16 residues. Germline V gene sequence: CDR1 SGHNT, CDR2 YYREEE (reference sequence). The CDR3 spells CASSLGSQGRTGELFF. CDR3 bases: TGTGCCAGCAGCTTAGGGTCGCAGGGGCGTACCGGGGAGCTGTTTTTT.

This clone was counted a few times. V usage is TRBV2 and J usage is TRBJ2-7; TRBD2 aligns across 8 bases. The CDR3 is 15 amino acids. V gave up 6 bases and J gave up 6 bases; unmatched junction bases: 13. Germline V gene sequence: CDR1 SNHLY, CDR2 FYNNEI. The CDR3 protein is CASRVLGLGSFEQYF. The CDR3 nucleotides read TGTGCCAGCAGGGTCCTGGGACTAGGCTCTTTCGAGCAGTACTTC.

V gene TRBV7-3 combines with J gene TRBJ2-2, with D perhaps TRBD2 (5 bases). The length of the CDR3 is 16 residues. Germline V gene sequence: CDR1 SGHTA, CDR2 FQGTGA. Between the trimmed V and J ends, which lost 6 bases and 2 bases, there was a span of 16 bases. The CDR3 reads CASSHYGLTNTGELFF. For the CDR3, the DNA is TGTGCCAGCAGTCATTACGGACTGACTAACACCGGGGAGCTGTTTTTT.

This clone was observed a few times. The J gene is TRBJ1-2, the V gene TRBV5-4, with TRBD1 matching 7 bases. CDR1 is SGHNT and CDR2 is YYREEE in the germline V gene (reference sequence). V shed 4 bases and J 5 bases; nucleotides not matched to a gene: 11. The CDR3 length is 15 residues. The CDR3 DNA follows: TGTGCCAGCAGCAGACCCGGACAGGCCGGTTATGGCTACACCTTC. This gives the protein CASSRPGQAGYGYTF.

The CDR3 is CASSLEGEVGRSEQYF. As DNA, the CDR3 is TGTGCCAGCAGCTTAGAGGGCGAGGTAGGGAGGTCGGAGCAGTACTTC. The chain joins TRBV7-9 to TRBJ2-7, with D possibly TRBD2 on 6 matching bases. Germline V gene sequence: CDR1 SEHNR, CDR2 FQNEAQ (reference sequence). V dropped 1 base and J dropped 7 bases, with 20 bases sitting between them. The CDR3 sequence is 16 residues long.

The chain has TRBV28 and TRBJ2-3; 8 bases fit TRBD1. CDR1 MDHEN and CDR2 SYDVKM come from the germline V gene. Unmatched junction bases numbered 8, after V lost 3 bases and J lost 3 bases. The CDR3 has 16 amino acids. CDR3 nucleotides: TGTGCCAGCAGTTTCCTCAGGGGGCGAGGGACAGATACGCAGTATTTT. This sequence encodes CASSFLRGRGTDTQYF.

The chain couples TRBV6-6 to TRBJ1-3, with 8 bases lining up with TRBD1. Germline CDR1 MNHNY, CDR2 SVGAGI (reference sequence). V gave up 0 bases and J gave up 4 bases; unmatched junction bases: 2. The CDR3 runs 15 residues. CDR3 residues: CASSYSYRGGNTIYF. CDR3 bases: TGTGCCAGCAGTTACTCGTACAGGGGGGGAAACACCATATATTTT.

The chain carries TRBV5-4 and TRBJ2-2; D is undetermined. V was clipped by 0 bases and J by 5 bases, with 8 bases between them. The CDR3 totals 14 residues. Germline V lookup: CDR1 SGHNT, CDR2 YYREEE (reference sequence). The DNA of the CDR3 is TGTGCCAGCAGCTTGGCTTGGGGTACCGGGGAGCTGTTTTTT. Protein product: CASSLAWGTGELFF. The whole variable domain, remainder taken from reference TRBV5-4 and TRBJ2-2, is ETGVTQSPTHLIKTRGQQVTLRCSSQSGHNTVSWYQQALGQGPQFIFQYYREEENGRGNFPPRFSGLQFPNYSSELNVNALELDDSALYLCASSLAWGTGELFFGEGSRLTVL.

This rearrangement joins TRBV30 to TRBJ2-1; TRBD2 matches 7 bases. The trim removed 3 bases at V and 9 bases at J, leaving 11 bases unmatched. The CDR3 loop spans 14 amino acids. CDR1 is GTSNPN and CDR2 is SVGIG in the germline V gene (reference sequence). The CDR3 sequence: CAWRGLAETGEQFF. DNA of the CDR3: TGTGCCTGGAGGGGTCTAGCGGAGACGGGTGAGCAGTTCTTC.

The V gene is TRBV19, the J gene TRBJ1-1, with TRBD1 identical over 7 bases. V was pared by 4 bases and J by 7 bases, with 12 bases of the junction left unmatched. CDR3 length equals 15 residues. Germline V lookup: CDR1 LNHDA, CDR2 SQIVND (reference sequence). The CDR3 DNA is TGTGCCAGTAGTACTCGGACAGGCCCGGCCGGTGAAGCTTTCTTT. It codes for CASSTRTGPAGEAFF.

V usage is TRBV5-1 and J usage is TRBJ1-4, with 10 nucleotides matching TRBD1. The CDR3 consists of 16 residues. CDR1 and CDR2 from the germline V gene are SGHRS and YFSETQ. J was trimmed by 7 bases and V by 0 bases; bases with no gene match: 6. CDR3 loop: CASSLGQGADSEKLFF. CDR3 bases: TGCGCCAGCAGCTTGGGACAGGGGGCAGATAGTGAAAAACTGTTTTTT.

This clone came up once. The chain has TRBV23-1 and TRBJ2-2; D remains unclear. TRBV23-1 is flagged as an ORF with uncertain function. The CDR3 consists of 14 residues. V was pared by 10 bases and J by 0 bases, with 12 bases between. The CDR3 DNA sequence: TGCGCCACCAAGGACGGCACGAACACCGGGGAGCTGTTTTTT. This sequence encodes CATKDGTNTGELFF.

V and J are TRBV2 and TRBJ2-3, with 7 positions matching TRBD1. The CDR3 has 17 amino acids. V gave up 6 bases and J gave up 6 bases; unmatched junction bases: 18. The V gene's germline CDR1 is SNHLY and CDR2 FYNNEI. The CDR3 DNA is TGTGCCAGCAGGGAACTGACAGGGAGTGCTTGGGTTGATACGCAGTATTTT. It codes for CASRELTGSAWVDTQYF.

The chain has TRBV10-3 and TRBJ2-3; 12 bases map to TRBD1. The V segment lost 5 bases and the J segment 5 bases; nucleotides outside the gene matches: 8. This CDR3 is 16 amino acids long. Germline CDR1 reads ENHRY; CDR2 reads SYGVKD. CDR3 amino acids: CAISPTGQGAGDTQYF. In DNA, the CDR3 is TGTGCCATCAGTCCGACGGGACAGGGGGCAGGAGATACGCAGTATTTT.

The CDR3 here is CASSSTRGGVEGEQFF. The CDR3 coding sequence is TGTGCCAGTAGTTCGACGAGGGGGGGGGTTGAGGGTGAGCAGTTCTTC. The genes are TRBV19 and TRBJ2-1, with TRBD2 as a possible D gene (7 bases). This CDR3 has 16 residues. V was shortened by 5 bases and J by 9 bases, with 23 bases between the two germline ends. Germline CDR1 reads LNHDA; CDR2 reads SQIVND (reference sequence).

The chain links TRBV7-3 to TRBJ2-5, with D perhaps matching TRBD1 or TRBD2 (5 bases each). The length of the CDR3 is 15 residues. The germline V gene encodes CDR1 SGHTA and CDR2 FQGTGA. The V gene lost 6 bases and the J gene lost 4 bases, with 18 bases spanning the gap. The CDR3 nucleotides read TGTGCCAGCAGTCCCGGGGCTGGCACCGGAGAGACCCAGTACTTC. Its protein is CASSPGAGTGETQYF.

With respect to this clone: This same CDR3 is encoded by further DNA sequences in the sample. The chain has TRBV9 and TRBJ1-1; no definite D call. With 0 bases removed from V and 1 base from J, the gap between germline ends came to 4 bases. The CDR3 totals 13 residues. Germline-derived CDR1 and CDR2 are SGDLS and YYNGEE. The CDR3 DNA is TGTGCCAGCAGCGTAGCAGGGAACACTGAAGCTTTCTTT. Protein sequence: CASSVAGNTEAFF.

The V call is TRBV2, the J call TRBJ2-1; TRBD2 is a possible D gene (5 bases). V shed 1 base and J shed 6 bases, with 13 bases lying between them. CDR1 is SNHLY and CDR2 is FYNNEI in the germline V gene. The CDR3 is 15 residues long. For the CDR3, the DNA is TGTGCCAGCAGTGAAGGCCTACTAGTCACCAATGAGCAGTTCTTC. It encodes CASSEGLLVTNEQFF.

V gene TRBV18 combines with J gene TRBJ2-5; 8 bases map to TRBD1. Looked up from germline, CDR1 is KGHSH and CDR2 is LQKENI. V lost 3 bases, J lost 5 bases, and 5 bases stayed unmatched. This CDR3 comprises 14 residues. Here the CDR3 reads CASSPTGGPETQYF. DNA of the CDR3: TGTGCCAGCTCACCTACAGGGGGGCCCGAGACCCAGTACTTC.